Detailed here is one TCR beta chain. No antigen is known for it. This same CDR3 is encoded by further DNA sequences in the sample. This specimen comes from a study of graft-versus-host responses after intestinal transplantation. Study as a whole: Recipients across the board were started on anti-thymocyte globulin induction, then kept on tacrolimus and steroids for two to four years. General study findings and limits: Some patients had graft-donor T cell macrochimerism, and their allografts showed high graft-versus-host to host-versus-graft clonal ratios.

V dropped 6 bases and J dropped 6; count of bases not matched to a gene: 13. This CDR3 has 15 residues. Germline values: CDR1 MNHEY, CDR2 SMNVEV (reference sequence). TCRdb's table, derived via immunoSEQ multiplex PCR, lists solely in-frame clones and lacks some. The table lists 35,000 to 45,000 clones, roughly 95% of them singletons. This specimen was unstimulated CD4+ T cells sorted from spleen or lymph node cells, taken before transplant. The TCR originated in a human donor who was the organ donor for an intestinal transplant. This chain joins TRBV27 and TRBJ1-2; 7 nucleotides align to TRBD1. CDR3 nucleotide sequence: TGTGCCAGCAGGACGTACTTGACAGGGCGGCATGGCTACACCTTC. It specifies CASRTYLTGRHGYTF.